This is a list of T cell receptor beta chains from one sample in a study of PD-1 blockade in classical Hodgkin lymphoma. Clones were sequenced by immunoSEQ multiplex PCR, and TCRdb holds only the in-frame ones, with some missing. The sample holds roughly 29,000 clones; 85% are singletons and the top ten take over 2%. Sequenced here: CD4+ T cells from blood, sampled before the fourth cycle of nivolumab. These receptors all stem from a human donor with classical Hodgkin lymphoma. CDR3s include the opening cysteine and the closing phenylalanine or tryptophan. A D gene is named only where the DNA matches it firmly. Size is omitted from some rows. Given values are once, few, many or a class for expanded clones.

>once|.|TRBJ2-7|TRBV7-9
TGTGCCAGCAGCTTAACCACAGGGTTCTACGAGCAGTACTTC
CASSLTTGFYEQYF
>once|.|TRBJ1-3|TRBV6-1
TGTGCCAGCAGTGAAGCGCCGCTCGACAGTTCCTACTCTGGAAACACCATATATTTT
CASSEAPLDSSYSGNTIYF
>.|.|TRBJ2-2|TRBV9
TGTGCCAGCAGCGTGGACGTGAACACCGGGGAGCTGTTTTTT
CASSVDVNTGELFF
>.|TRBD1|TRBJ2-3|TRBV18
TGTGCCAGCTCACCCGGACAGGGAACCACAGATACGCAGTATTTT
CASSPGQGTTDTQYF
>.|.|TRBJ2-3|TRBV7-2
TGTGCCAGCAGCTCCTCAGGGGTCAACACAGATACGCAGTATTTT
CASSSSGVNTDTQYF
>.|.|TRBJ2-1|TRBV5-1
TGCGCCAGCGGGGTGACAGTTACAGGTGAGCAGTTCTTC
CASGVTVTGEQFF
>.|.|TRBJ2-3|TRBV6-5
TGTGCCAGCAGTTTGGGAGACACAGATACGCAGTATTTT
CASSLGDTDTQYF
>.|.|TRBJ2-7|TRBV10-3
TGTGCCATCAGTGATCTTTACCTGGACGACTACGAGCAGTACTTC
CAISDLYLDDYEQYF
>.|.|TRBJ2-5|TRBV10-3
TGTGCCATCAGTGATCTCCAGGCGGAGACCCAGTACTTC
CAISDLQAETQYF
>.|.|TRBJ2-2|TRBV4-3
TGCGCCAGCAGCCAAGTAGGAGGGGGGCGCGGAACCGGGGAGCTGTTTTTT
CASSQVGGGRGTGELFF
>few|TRBD1|TRBJ1-3|TRBV7-9
TGTGCCAGCAGCTCAACAGGGGGCCTCGGAAACACCATATATTTT
CASSSTGGLGNTIYF
>.|.|TRBJ1-3|TRBV15
TGTGCCACCAGCAGAGGACAGGCCTACTCTGGAAACACCATATATTTT
CATSRGQAYSGNTIYF
>.|.|TRBJ1-1|TRBV5-1
TGCGCCAGCACCGAACAGGGCATGAACACTGAAGCTTTCTTT
CASTEQGMNTEAFF
>.|.|TRBJ1-2|TRBV5-5
TGTGCCAGCAGCTTGGACGCAATTATTGGGGGTGGCTACACCTTC
CASSLDAIIGGGYTF
>.|TRBD2|TRBJ2-1|TRBV7-9
TGTGCCAGCAGCCCTAAGAGCGGGAGCTACAATGAGCAGTTCTTC
CASSPKSGSYNEQFF
>.|TRBD1|TRBJ1-1|TRBV30
TGTGCCTGGAGAGAACAGGGGAGCACTGAAGCTTTCTTT
CAWREQGSTEAFF
>.|.|TRBJ2-7|TRBV21-1
TGTGCCAGCACCCCGTCAACAGGGCAACCCTACGAGCAGTACTTC
CASTPSTGQPYEQYF
>.|.|TRBJ2-3|TRBV4-1
TGCGCCAGCAGCCGTGGGGGGAGTTATACAGATACGCAGTATTTT
CASSRGGSYTDTQYF
>.|.|TRBJ1-1|TRBV29-1
TGCAGCGTTGATAGGGGGGATGAAGCTTTCTTT
CSVDRGDEAFF
>.|.|TRBJ2-7|TRBV5-1
TGCGCCAGCAGCTTGCTAGGAGGCGAGCAGTACTTC
CASSLLGGEQYF
>.|TRBD2|TRBJ2-3|TRBV7-9
TGTGCCAGCAGCTCGGGGGCCGCGGGAGGGTTCACAGATACGCAGTATTTT
CASSSGAAGGFTDTQYF
>once|.|TRBJ1-1|TRBV29-1
TGCAGCGTTCTTCTTCGAGGAGGGACTGAAGCTTTCTTT
CSVLLRGGTEAFF
>.|TRBD1|TRBJ2-7|TRBV29-1
TGCAGCGTTGCCGATATGACAGGGGGTATATACGAGCAGTACTTC
CSVADMTGGIYEQYF
>.|TRBD1|TRBJ1-4|TRBV28
TGTGCCAGCAGCCAGGGGGGAGCTAATGAAAAACTGTTTTTT
CASSQGGANEKLFF
>.|.|TRBJ1-5|TRBV27
TGTGCCGCGGGCCTGATTAATCAGCCCCAGCATTTT
CAAGLINQPQHF
>once|.|TRBJ2-7|TRBV5-6
TGTGCCAGCAGCTTTACTTACTCCTACGAGCAGTACTTC
CASSFTYSYEQYF
>.|.|TRBJ1-5|TRBV9
TGTGCCCCAGGAAGCAATCAGCCCCAGCATTTT
CAPGSNQPQHF
>.|TRBD1|TRBJ1-2|TRBV7-2
TGTGCCAGCAGCTTATACATGGACAGGGCCTTCTATGGCTACACCTTC
CASSLYMDRAFYGYTF
>.|.|TRBJ1-2|TRBV18
TGTGCCAGCTCACCAGGGAACCCCCACGGCTACACCTTC
CASSPGNPHGYTF
>.|.|TRBJ1-2|TRBV5-1
TGCGCCAGCAGCCCATTGTCGGGGGGGTCCCATGGCTACACCTTC
CASSPLSGGSHGYTF
>.|.|TRBJ1-1|TRBV19
TGTGCCAGTAGTATCAGGGGGAACACTGAAGCTTTCTTT
CASSIRGNTEAFF
>.|.|TRBJ1-6|TRBV11-2
TGTGCCAGCAGCTTAGAAGGGACATCTAATTCACCCCTCCACTTT
CASSLEGTSNSPLHF
>once|.|TRBJ2-2|TRBV7-6
TGTGCCAGCAGCCAAACTACTAGATTGGCCGGGGAGCTGTTTTTT
CASSQTTRLAGELFF
>.|.|TRBJ1-2|TRBV2
TGTGCCAGCAGTGACGCGTTTGCGAATGGCTACACCTTC
CASSDAFANGYTF
>.|.|TRBJ2-7|TRBV6-5
TGTGCCAGCGGTGTTGAACGGGAGTACGAGCAGTACTTC
CASGVEREYEQYF
>.|TRBD2|TRBJ2-1|TRBV14
TGTGCCAGCAGCCAAGCTGGACTAGCACCTATAGTGCAGTTCTTC
CASSQAGLAPIVQFF
>.|TRBD1|TRBJ2-2|TRBV5-8
TGTGCCAGCAGCTTCCGACAGGGTATAGGGGAGCTGTTTTTT
CASSFRQGIGELFF
>.|TRBD2|TRBJ2-1|TRBV28
TGTGCCAGCAGGGGGGGAGGCGGGAGGGCCTCCTATGAGCAGTTCTTC
CASRGGGGRASYEQFF
>.|TRBD1|TRBJ2-7|TRBV28
TGTGCCACCAGGACAGGACCTGTTTACGAGCAGTACTTC
CATRTGPVYEQYF
>few|.|TRBJ1-1|TRBV2
TGTGCCAGCAGTGATAGGAGGGACACTGAAGCTTTCTTT
CASSDRRDTEAFF
>.|.|TRBJ1-1|TRBV29-1
TGCAGCGTTGAACCCAGGTACCACACTGAAGCTTTCTTT
CSVEPRYHTEAFF
>.|.|TRBJ2-5|TRBV4-3
TGCGCCAGCAGCCAAGACCCGCCCGGCCTAGGGACGACACAAGAGACCCAGTACTTC
CASSQDPPGLGTTQETQYF
>.|.|TRBJ1-1|TRBV16
TGTGCCAGCAGCCAAGGGAGGGTTCTCGGCACTGAAGCTTTCTTT
CASSQGRVLGTEAFF
>.|.|TRBJ2-7|TRBV6-1
TGTGCCAGCAGTAGTGCCCTGAGGGTCGGATACGAGCAGTACTTC
CASSSALRVGYEQYF
>.|TRBD1|TRBJ1-6|TRBV7-6
TGTGCCAGCAGCTTAGACAACAGGGGATTGACACCCCTCCACTTT
CASSLDNRGLTPLHF
>.|.|TRBJ2-1|TRBV7-9
TGTGCCAGCAGCCCCCCTGGTAGACACAATGAGCAGTTCTTC
CASSPPGRHNEQFF
>.|TRBD1|TRBJ2-6|TRBV25-1
TGTGCCAGCACCAGAGGACAGGGGTTCGTTGGTAACGTCCTGACTTTC
CASTRGQGFVGNVLTF
>.|TRBD1|TRBJ1-2|TRBV18
TGTGCCAGCTCACCCCTACAGGGGACTGTAGGTGGCTACACCTTC
CASSPLQGTVGGYTF
>few|.|TRBJ2-1|TRBV7-9
TGTGCCACGCCCCAGCTCTCGTACAATGAGCAGTTCTTC
CATPQLSYNEQFF
>.|.|TRBJ2-7|TRBV10-2
TGCGCCAGCAGTGAGGATGGGACAACTTCCTACGAGCAGTACTTC
CASSEDGTTSYEQYF
>.|TRBD1|TRBJ2-3|TRBV5-3
TGTGCCAGCTGGACAGGGGGCGAGGCGGAGAGCACAGATACGCAGTATTTT
CASWTGGEAESTDTQYF
>.|.|TRBJ2-5|TRBV20-1
TGCAGTGCTGCCGGGCCGGAGACCCAGTACTTC
CSAAGPETQYF
>.|.|TRBJ1-5|TRBV30
TGTGCCTGGAGTACCGCCCAGAAGGATCAGCCCCAGCATTTT
CAWSTAQKDQPQHF
>.|TRBD2|TRBJ2-1|TRBV7-9
TGTGCCAGCAGCCAAGGGACTAGCGGGAGTTTCGAGGATGAGCAGTTCTTC
CASSQGTSGSFEDEQFF
>.|.|TRBJ2-1|TRBV5-4
TGTGCCAGCAGCTTGGCCGGGGTTGGAGGGAACTACAATGAGCAGTTCTTC
CASSLAGVGGNYNEQFF